These 18 T cell receptor beta chains were all obtained from the same sample, sequenced in a study of CXCR3-negative and CXCR3-positive naive CD8 T cells. The libraries of TRB cDNA were prepared using 5' RACE with UMI labels. TCRdb reprocessed the 5' RACE reads and stores each CDR3 protein as one record, lacking DNA. Here the sample table reports around 140,000 distinct CDR3 sequences. Material for sequencing was naive CXCR3- CD8+ T cells from blood. Subset denoted: CD45RO-CCR7+CD27+CD95- naive CD8+ T cells lacking CXCR3 (TNR3-). These receptors all come from a human donor in good health. Some clones in this sample may be carry-over from other donors' samples.

The chain has TRBV9 and TRBJ1-2; TCRdb lists TRBD1, though no DNA is available to test this call. Germline V gene lookup returns CDR1 SGDLS and CDR2 YYNGEE. The CDR3 is 17 residues long. This chain's CDR3 is CASSVGSIWTAGDGYTF. The complete variable domain, with remaining parts taken from reference TRBV9 and TRBJ1-2, reads DSGVTQTPKHLITATGQRVTLRCSPRSGDLSVYWYQQSLDQGLQFLIQYYNGEERAKGNILERFSAQQFPDLHSELNLSSLELGDSALYFCASSVGSIWTAGDGYTFGSGTRLTVV.

This chain connects TRBV4-1 to TRBJ2-1; there is no DNA to check the TCRdb D call of TRBD1. The CDR3 is 16 amino acids. The germline V gene encodes CDR1 MGHRA and CDR2 YSYEKL. CDR3 sequence: CASSPLGQEGMDEQFF.

The rearrangement links TRBV4-1 to TRBJ2-3; TCRdb's D call, TRBD2, is unchecked because there is no DNA. CDR1 MGHRA and CDR2 YSYEKL come from the germline V gene. The CDR3 totals 16 residues. CDR3 region: CASSRSSGTSTDTQYF.

The J gene is TRBJ2-2, the V gene TRBV11-3. Looked up from germline, CDR1 is SGHNT and CDR2 is YENEEA. There are 15 residues in the CDR3. CDR3 sequence reads: CASSSISKNTGELFF.

V gene TRBV28 combines with J gene TRBJ2-1. Germline V lookup: CDR1 MDHEN, CDR2 SYDVKM. This CDR3 comprises 14 residues. CDR3 protein: CASSLGLFGNEQFF.

The chain combines TRBV27 with TRBJ2-1. The CDR3 spans 14 residues. The V gene's germline CDR1 is MNHEY and CDR2 SMNVEV (reference sequence). The CDR3 reads CASSLSLALLEQFF.

The chain links TRBV4-1 to TRBJ2-1; TCRdb selects TRBD2, and the lack of DNA leaves this call unchecked. Germline V gene sequence: CDR1 MGHRA, CDR2 YSYEKL. The CDR3 sequence is 18 residues long. CDR3 amino acids: CASSQDRIAGVGYNEQFF.

The chain joins TRBV5-1 to TRBJ2-1; there is no DNA to check the TCRdb D call of TRBD2. Germline V gives CDR1 SGHRS, CDR2 YFSETQ. This CDR3 is 13 amino acids long. CDR3 sequence reads: CASSLGLSNEQFF.

The V gene is TRBV19, the J gene TRBJ2-3. The length of the CDR3 is 13 residues. In germline, CDR1 is LNHDA, CDR2 SQIVND (reference sequence). The CDR3 is CASTNYLGDTQYF.

This chain links TRBV5-1 with TRBJ2-1; TCRdb lists TRBD2, though no DNA is available to test this call. This CDR3 is built from 16 residues. CDR1 and CDR2 from the germline V gene are SGHRS and YFSETQ. CDR3 in amino acids: CASSLGTSGAYNEQSF.

J is TRBJ2-3 and V is TRBV2; the TRBD2 assignment by TCRdb is unverifiable without DNA. Germline CDR1 is SNHLY and CDR2 is FYNNEI. This CDR3 comprises 14 residues. CDR3 loop: CASSFGTDNDTQYF.

This chain uses TRBV28 with TRBJ2-1. From germline, CDR1 is MDHEN and CDR2 SYDVKM. The CDR3 runs to 14 residues. The CDR3 reads CASSFRTPYNEQFF.

The chain has TRBV4-1 and TRBJ2-7. The CDR3 spans 15 residues. The germline V gene encodes CDR1 MGHRA and CDR2 YSYEKL. This CDR3 reads CASSQIEQSSYEQYF.

The genes are TRBV28 and TRBJ1-2; the TCRdb call, TRBD1, lacks DNA for checking. Germline V lookup: CDR1 MDHEN, CDR2 SYDVKM. The CDR3 is 16 amino acids. CDR3 region: CASSWTGPGRDYGYTF.

The V and J genes are TRBV27 and TRBJ2-7; TCRdb reports TRBD1, a call that lacks DNA to check it against. Germline CDR1 and CDR2: MNHEY and SMNVEV (reference sequence). The CDR3 has 13 amino acids. CDR3 protein: CASSLDSQYEQYF.

V gene TRBV4-1 combines with J gene TRBJ1-2; absent DNA, TCRdb's TRBD1 call cannot be checked. The CDR3 spans 14 residues. The germline V gene encodes CDR1 MGHRA and CDR2 YSYEKL. The CDR3 reads CASSQLRTGTGYTF.

The gene calls are TRBV7-2 and TRBJ2-4; TCRdb indicates TRBD2, and absent DNA this call remains unverified. In germline, CDR1 is SGHTA, CDR2 FQGNSA. CDR3 size: 18 residues. CDR3 loop: CASSRGEVTLMAKNIQYF.

The chain has TRBV5-5 and TRBJ2-3. Germline-derived CDR1 and CDR2 are SGHKS and YYEKEE (reference sequence). This CDR3 is 16 amino acids long. The CDR3 is CASSRAYTPSTDTQYF.